Given below is one T cell receptor (beta chain) in context. The sample belongs to a study of blood T cell repertoires in COVID-19. About the research overall: T cells, B-cell-depleted T cells, or PBMCs supplied cDNA or gDNA.

Sequencing was performed with immunoSEQ multiplex PCR; in TCRdb, only in-frame clones are kept and a portion is missing. The table lists 88,000 or so clones, roughly 87% of them singletons, with 2% to 3% in the top ten. Germline trimming cut 5 bases from V and 3 bases from J; bases unmatched to any gene: 3. Germline V CDR1 and CDR2: SNHLY, FYNNEI. The CDR3 extends over 14 amino acids. The chain uses TRBV2 and TRBJ1-1, with 10 bases fitting TRBD1. This TCR was sampled from a man aged 50 or older with acute or convalescent COVID-19. The specimen sequenced was peripheral blood. CDR3 coding DNA: TGTGCCAGCAGTCGACAGGGGGCGGACACTGAAGCTTTCTTT. Its protein product is CASSRQGADTEAFF.